This TCR beta chain was captured by sequencing in a study of shared clonotypes between healthy human individuals. The study, taken as a whole, reports: Across a handful of donors, naive CD4 shared roughly 5%, naive CD8 under 4%, memory CD4 roughly 2.3%, memory CD8 around 0.36%.

Here immunoSEQ multiplex PCR was the method, and the copy in TCRdb shows in-frame clones only, minus some. The sample has 2 million to 2.5 million clones; under 97% are singletons. In the CD4+ fraction, cells were divided into CD45RA+ naive and CD45RA-negative memory subsets. Comment on this clone: Its antigen is currently unknown.

The sequence derives from a man between 18 and 29 years old in good health. Sequencing was carried out using naive CD4+ T cells sorted from blood. Subset noted: CD45RA+ positively selected.

The CDR3 is CASSLHQGITDTQYF. The CDR3 nucleotides are TGTGCCAGCAGCTTACACCAGGGTATTACAGATACGCAGTATTTT. The chain couples TRBV7-2 to TRBJ2-3, with D possibly matching TRBD1 (5 bases). Germline-derived CDR1 and CDR2 are SGHTA and FQGNSA. V lost 2 bases and J 3 bases, leaving 12 bases between the germline ends. The CDR3 covers 15 residues.